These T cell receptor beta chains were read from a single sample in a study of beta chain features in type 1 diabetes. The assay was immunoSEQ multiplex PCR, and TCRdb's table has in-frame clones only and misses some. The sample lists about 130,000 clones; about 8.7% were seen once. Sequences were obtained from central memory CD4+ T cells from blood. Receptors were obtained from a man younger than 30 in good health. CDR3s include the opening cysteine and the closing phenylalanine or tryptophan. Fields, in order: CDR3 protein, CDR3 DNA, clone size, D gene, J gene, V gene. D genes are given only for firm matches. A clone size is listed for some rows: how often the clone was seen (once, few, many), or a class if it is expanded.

cdr3_aa: CASSRRSAGAGDEQFF
cdr3_nt: TGTGCCAGCAGCCGCAGGTCGGCGGGGGCCGGAGATGAGCAGTTCTTC
clone_size: many
d_call: -
j_call: TRBJ2-1
v_call: TRBV7-2

cdr3_aa: CASTRTGGAGEKLFF
cdr3_nt: TGCGCCAGCACCCGTACGGGGGGGGCGGGGGAAAAACTGTTTTTT
clone_size: -
d_call: -
j_call: TRBJ1-4
v_call: TRBV4-3

cdr3_aa: CASSLRGGGANVLTF
cdr3_nt: TGTGCCAGCAGCTTGAGGGGTGGTGGGGCCAACGTCCTGACTTTC
clone_size: few
d_call: -
j_call: TRBJ2-6
v_call: TRBV5-5

cdr3_aa: CASSVAGDWSEKLFF
cdr3_nt: TGTGCCAGCAGCGTAGCCGGGGATTGGAGTGAAAAACTGTTTTTT
clone_size: few
d_call: -
j_call: TRBJ1-4
v_call: TRBV9

cdr3_aa: CAISVPGQGWNEQFF
cdr3_nt: TGTGCCATCAGTGTACCGGGACAGGGGTGGAATGAGCAGTTCTTC
clone_size: many
d_call: TRBD1
j_call: TRBJ2-1
v_call: TRBV10-3

cdr3_aa: CASSLGEGGEQYF
cdr3_nt: TGTGCCAGCAGCTTAGGGGAGGGAGGCGAGCAGTACTTC
clone_size: -
d_call: TRBD2
j_call: TRBJ2-7
v_call: TRBV7-6

cdr3_aa: CASSVISPSPLHF
cdr3_nt: TGTGCCAGCAGCGTTATATCTCCTTCACCCCTCCACTTT
clone_size: few
d_call: -
j_call: TRBJ1-6
v_call: TRBV2

cdr3_aa: CASSPRTGAYEQYF
cdr3_nt: TGTGCCAGCAGCCCCCGGACAGGGGCCTACGAGCAGTACTTC
clone_size: few
d_call: TRBD1
j_call: TRBJ2-7
v_call: TRBV11-2

cdr3_aa: CASSLTGAGANVLTF
cdr3_nt: TGTGCCAGCAGTTTAACAGGGGCTGGGGCCAACGTCCTGACTTTC
clone_size: few
d_call: TRBD1
j_call: TRBJ2-6
v_call: TRBV6-1

cdr3_aa: CASAYSSGANVLTF
cdr3_nt: TGTGCCAGCGCGTACAGCTCTGGGGCCAACGTCCTGACTTTC
clone_size: few
d_call: -
j_call: TRBJ2-6
v_call: TRBV2

cdr3_aa: CAISESQVTYEQYF
cdr3_nt: TGTGCCATCAGTGAGTCACAGGTAACCTACGAGCAGTACTTC
clone_size: -
d_call: -
j_call: TRBJ2-7
v_call: TRBV10-3

cdr3_aa: CASSRGGRDNEQFF
cdr3_nt: TGCGCCAGCAGCCGCGGGGGAAGGGACAATGAGCAGTTCTTC
clone_size: -
d_call: TRBD2
j_call: TRBJ2-1
v_call: TRBV4-3

cdr3_aa: CAWTRGREQYF
cdr3_nt: TGTGCCTGGACAAGGGGGAGAGAGCAGTACTTC
clone_size: few
d_call: -
j_call: TRBJ2-7
v_call: TRBV30

cdr3_aa: CSPVPAATDTQYF
cdr3_nt: TGCAGCCCAGTCCCAGCGGCCACAGATACGCAGTATTTT
clone_size: few
d_call: -
j_call: TRBJ2-3
v_call: TRBV29-1

cdr3_aa: CASSLGGSSDEQFF
cdr3_nt: TGTGCCAGCAGTCTCGGGGGGTCGTCCGATGAGCAGTTCTTC
clone_size: -
d_call: TRBD2
j_call: TRBJ2-1
v_call: TRBV13

cdr3_aa: CAWSDQVQETQYF
cdr3_nt: TGTGCCTGGAGTGATCAGGTCCAAGAGACCCAGTACTTC
clone_size: many
d_call: -
j_call: TRBJ2-5
v_call: TRBV30

cdr3_aa: CASSLGWTAEQYF
cdr3_nt: TGTGCCAGCAGCTTAGGGTGGACAGCCGAGCAGTACTTC
clone_size: many
d_call: -
j_call: TRBJ2-7
v_call: TRBV11-2

cdr3_aa: CASSTKETQYF
cdr3_nt: TGTGCCAGCAGCACAAAAGAGACCCAGTACTTC
clone_size: -
d_call: -
j_call: TRBJ2-5
v_call: TRBV5-5

cdr3_aa: CASSQGRDTGRLGEQYF
cdr3_nt: TGTGCCAGCAGCCAGGGACGGGACACTGGGCGTCTGGGCGAGCAGTACTTC
clone_size: few
d_call: -
j_call: TRBJ2-7
v_call: TRBV5-4

cdr3_aa: CASSTTSGLSTGELFF
cdr3_nt: TGTGCCAGCAGCACAACCTCGGGACTAAGCACCGGGGAGCTGTTTTTT
clone_size: -
d_call: TRBD2
j_call: TRBJ2-2
v_call: TRBV9

cdr3_aa: CASSSPGGAGNREQFF
cdr3_nt: TGTGCCAGCAGCTCCCCGGGGGGAGCGGGGAATCGAGAGCAGTTCTTC
clone_size: -
d_call: TRBD2
j_call: TRBJ2-1
v_call: TRBV9

cdr3_aa: CASSQVDAGSSYEQYF
cdr3_nt: TGCGCCAGCAGCCAAGTAGATGCGGGTAGCTCCTACGAGCAGTACTTC
clone_size: -
d_call: -
j_call: TRBJ2-7
v_call: TRBV4-3

cdr3_aa: CASSPTGKYGYTF
cdr3_nt: TGTGCCAGCAGTCCGACAGGGAAGTATGGCTACACCTTC
clone_size: few
d_call: TRBD1
j_call: TRBJ1-2
v_call: TRBV14

cdr3_aa: CASSLTDRGGYEQYF
cdr3_nt: TGTGCCAGCAGCTTAACGGACCGGGGGGGCTACGAGCAGTACTTC
clone_size: -
d_call: TRBD2
j_call: TRBJ2-7
v_call: TRBV7-2

cdr3_aa: CASSGERRRAFF
cdr3_nt: TGTGCCAGCAGTGGGGAGAGACGGCGGGCTTTCTTT
clone_size: -
d_call: -
j_call: TRBJ1-1
v_call: TRBV25-1

cdr3_aa: CASSSGLAGVQETQYF
cdr3_nt: TGCGCCAGCAGCTCCGGACTAGCGGGAGTACAAGAGACCCAGTACTTC
clone_size: few
d_call: TRBD2
j_call: TRBJ2-5
v_call: TRBV5-1

cdr3_aa: CASSHGTSGTGELFF
cdr3_nt: TGCGCCAGCAGCCATGGGACTAGCGGGACCGGGGAGCTGTTTTTT
clone_size: -
d_call: TRBD2
j_call: TRBJ2-2
v_call: TRBV4-3

cdr3_aa: CASTTGTGDSEQYF
cdr3_nt: TGTGCCAGCACCACCGGGACAGGGGATTCCGAGCAGTACTTC
clone_size: few
d_call: TRBD1
j_call: TRBJ2-7
v_call: TRBV7-9

cdr3_aa: CASSLSGSPLHF
cdr3_nt: TGTGCCAGCAGCTTGTCGGGATCACCCCTCCACTTT
clone_size: few
d_call: -
j_call: TRBJ1-6
v_call: TRBV5-6

cdr3_aa: CASKSRTGGSGELFF
cdr3_nt: TGCGCCAGCAAGTCGAGGACAGGGGGCTCCGGGGAGCTGTTTTTT
clone_size: few
d_call: TRBD1
j_call: TRBJ2-2
v_call: TRBV4-3

cdr3_aa: CASSFQGQGYSPLHF
cdr3_nt: TGTGCCAGCAGTTTCCAGGGACAGGGCTATTCACCCCTCCACTTT
clone_size: -
d_call: TRBD1
j_call: TRBJ1-6
v_call: TRBV6-5

cdr3_aa: CASSYGQGTDTQYF
cdr3_nt: TGTGCCAGCAGTTACGGGCAGGGCACAGATACGCAGTATTTT
clone_size: few
d_call: -
j_call: TRBJ2-3
v_call: TRBV6-5

cdr3_aa: CASFRDSNTGELFF
cdr3_nt: TGTGCCAGCTTTAGGGACTCCAACACCGGGGAGCTGTTTTTT
clone_size: few
d_call: -
j_call: TRBJ2-2
v_call: TRBV2

cdr3_aa: CASSRKSIGWDTEAFF
cdr3_nt: TGTGCCAGCAGCCGCAAATCAATCGGGTGGGACACTGAAGCTTTCTTT
clone_size: few
d_call: -
j_call: TRBJ1-1
v_call: TRBV7-9

cdr3_aa: CASSTGTSGGHEQFF
cdr3_nt: TGCGCCAGCAGCACCGGGACTAGCGGGGGCCATGAGCAGTTCTTC
clone_size: -
d_call: TRBD2
j_call: TRBJ2-1
v_call: TRBV5-1

cdr3_aa: CASSIGSGTAADTQYF
cdr3_nt: TGTGCCAGCAGCATTGGCTCCGGGACAGCGGCAGATACGCAGTATTTT
clone_size: few
d_call: TRBD1
j_call: TRBJ2-3
v_call: TRBV7-7

cdr3_aa: CASSPALLNDEQYF
cdr3_nt: TGTGCCAGCTCACCGGCCCTGTTGAACGACGAGCAGTACTTC
clone_size: few
d_call: -
j_call: TRBJ2-7
v_call: TRBV18

cdr3_aa: CASSAMGHSLMNTEAFF
cdr3_nt: TGTGCCAGCAGCGCCATGGGACACAGCCTGATGAACACTGAAGCTTTCTTT
clone_size: few
d_call: -
j_call: TRBJ1-1
v_call: TRBV7-9

cdr3_aa: CASSLATDSYEQYF
cdr3_nt: TGCGCCAGCAGCTTGGCGACAGATTCCTACGAGCAGTACTTC
clone_size: -
d_call: -
j_call: TRBJ2-7
v_call: TRBV5-1

cdr3_aa: CASIGLAGTPQYF
cdr3_nt: TGTGCCAGCATCGGACTAGCGGGGACGCCCCAGTATTTT
clone_size: -
d_call: TRBD2
j_call: TRBJ2-3
v_call: TRBV2

cdr3_aa: CASRAGGQSYNEQFF
cdr3_nt: TGTGCCAGCAGAGCGGGGGGCCAGTCCTACAATGAGCAGTTCTTC
clone_size: -
d_call: TRBD2
j_call: TRBJ2-1
v_call: TRBV7-2

cdr3_aa: CASMRDQETQYF
cdr3_nt: TGTGCCAGCATGAGGGACCAAGAGACCCAGTACTTC
clone_size: few
d_call: -
j_call: TRBJ2-5
v_call: TRBV2

cdr3_aa: CASSRRENTIYF
cdr3_nt: TGTGCCAGCAGCCGCAGGGAAAACACCATATATTTT
clone_size: -
d_call: -
j_call: TRBJ1-3
v_call: TRBV4-2

cdr3_aa: CASSFQGEETQYF
cdr3_nt: TGTGCCAGCAGCTTCCAGGGGGAAGAGACCCAGTACTTC
clone_size: few
d_call: TRBD1
j_call: TRBJ2-5
v_call: TRBV11-2

cdr3_aa: CASSLQGANEKLFF
cdr3_nt: TGTGCCAGCAGCTTGCAGGGCGCGAATGAAAAACTGTTTTTT
clone_size: few
d_call: -
j_call: TRBJ1-4
v_call: TRBV4-2

cdr3_aa: CASSPHETGEAFF
cdr3_nt: TGCGCCAGCAGCCCCCATGAGACAGGAGAAGCTTTCTTT
clone_size: few
d_call: -
j_call: TRBJ1-1
v_call: TRBV5-1

cdr3_aa: CAWGVQGAFRDQPQHF
cdr3_nt: TGTGCCTGGGGGGTACAGGGGGCATTTCGCGATCAGCCCCAGCATTTT
clone_size: -
d_call: TRBD1
j_call: TRBJ1-5
v_call: TRBV30

cdr3_aa: CASSHGGSTGELFF
cdr3_nt: TGCGCCAGCAGCCACGGGGGTAGTACCGGGGAGCTGTTTTTT
clone_size: -
d_call: -
j_call: TRBJ2-2
v_call: TRBV4-3

cdr3_aa: CASSTGAQETQYF
cdr3_nt: TGTGCCAGCAGTACAGGGGCTCAAGAGACCCAGTACTTC
clone_size: -
d_call: TRBD1
j_call: TRBJ2-5
v_call: TRBV7-6

cdr3_aa: CASSLRQGTTDTQYF
cdr3_nt: TGTGCCAGCAGCTTAAGGCAGGGAACCACAGATACGCAGTATTTT
clone_size: -
d_call: -
j_call: TRBJ2-3
v_call: TRBV11-2

cdr3_aa: CASSPRQGDSYEQYF
cdr3_nt: TGTGCCAGTAGTCCTCGACAGGGGGACTCCTACGAGCAGTACTTC
clone_size: -
d_call: TRBD1
j_call: TRBJ2-7
v_call: TRBV19